The 6 T cell receptor beta chains given below trace back to one sample, sequenced in a study of shared clonotypes between healthy human individuals. TCRdb keeps only in-frame clones here, not all; method: immunoSEQ multiplex PCR. The sample has 650,000 to 750,000 clones, roughly 78% seen once. Sequenced input: memory CD4+ T cells sorted from blood. Subset reported: CD45RA-negative fraction. The origin of the receptors is a woman in her 30s in good health.

This clone occurred a few times. V usage is TRBV28 and J usage is TRBJ1-2; 8 nucleotides align to TRBD1. V lost 5 bases and J lost 8; bases outside the gene matches: 13. Germline CDR1 reads MDHEN; CDR2 reads SYDVKM. This CDR3 spans 15 amino acids. CDR3 loop: CASSPQGDRPDGYTF. The CDR3 DNA reads as TGTGCCAGCAGTCCCCAGGGGGACAGGCCGGACGGCTACACCTTC.

This chain uses TRBV7-2 with TRBJ2-7, with 12 bases lining up with TRBD1. The V gene's germline CDR1 is SGHTA and CDR2 FQGNSA. There are 16 residues in the CDR3. Trimming at V came to 5 bases and at J to 6 bases, leaving 11 bases not matched to a gene. The CDR3 DNA is TGTGCCAGCAGCGTACCGTCCTGGGACAGGGGGCCCGAGCAGTACTTC. This codes for CASSVPSWDRGPEQYF.

On this clone itself: The sample contains more than one DNA sequence encoding this CDR3. This rearrangement joins TRBV27 to TRBJ2-2; the D is unclear. Germline values: CDR1 MNHEY, CDR2 SMNVEV (reference sequence). Trimming removed 1 base from V and 0 bases from J, with 3 bases in between. The length of the CDR3 is 14 residues. As DNA, the CDR3 is TGTGCCAGCAGTTTATGGGCGAACACCGGGGAGCTGTTTTTT. Its protein product is CASSLWANTGELFF.

This clone was counted once. The J gene is TRBJ1-1, the V gene TRBV15; no clear D gene. Per the germline V gene, CDR1 is LNHNV and CDR2 is YYDKDF (reference sequence). With 3 bases removed from V and 0 bases from J, the gap between germline ends came to 14 bases. The CDR3 runs to 16 residues. The CDR3 protein is CATSSSRRRMNTEAFF. The CDR3 DNA reads as TGTGCCACCAGCAGTTCGAGGAGGCGAATGAACACTGAAGCTTTCTTT.

The J gene is TRBJ1-1, the V gene TRBV29-1, with 7 bases aligning to TRBD1. The CDR3 sequence is 14 residues long. CDR1 is SQVTM, CDR2 ANQGSEA, per germline. Trimming at V came to 6 bases and at J to 4 bases, leaving 11 bases not matched to a gene. CDR3 sequence (DNA): TGCAGCGTGGGGGGCGGGACAGCGGGCACTGAAGCTTTCTTT. This translates into CSVGGGTAGTEAFF.

The chain has TRBV2 and TRBJ2-2; 9 nucleotides agree with TRBD2. The germline V gene encodes CDR1 SNHLY and CDR2 FYNNEI. V lost 3 bases and J lost 1; bases outside the gene matches: 3. The CDR3 sequence is 16 residues long. CDR3 bases: TGTGCCAGCAGTGATCAACTAGCGGGGAACACCGGGGAGCTGTTTTTT. Residues: CASSDQLAGNTGELFF.